Listed below are T cell receptor beta chains from one sample, sequenced in a study of shared clonotypes between healthy human individuals. Using immunoSEQ multiplex PCR, the repertoire was profiled, and TCRdb retains in-frame clones only, with some absent. The data show more than 1.2 million clones, approximately 98.5% seen once. Sequencing used naive CD4+ T cells sorted from blood. The receptors were gathered from a man under 40 in good health. Each CDR3 is given with its conserved first and last residue.

cdr3_aa v_call cdr3_length j_call
CASSVAAGRVREKLFF TRBV9 16 TRBJ1-4
CASSPWTGLDKNIQYF TRBV18 16 TRBJ2-4
CASSLVGWDTDTQYF TRBV18 15 TRBJ2-3
CASSPRDRISGANVLTF TRBV18 17 TRBJ2-6
CASSSMTSLREYF TRBV21-1 13 TRBJ2-7
CASSLITGPGDTRGYTF TRBV5-5 17 TRBJ1-2
CASSDTGGTYNEQFF TRBV10-1 15 TRBJ2-1
CASSSTGFAYGYTF TRBV28 14 TRBJ1-2
CASSVVGDSYNEQFF TRBV9 15 TRBJ2-1
CASTYSGGGYEQYF TRBV6-5 14 TRBJ2-7
CASSLSGPPYEQYF TRBV11-2 14 TRBJ2-7
CASSPLVSGVNTDTQYF TRBV18 17 TRBJ2-3
CASSPPSSYEQYF TRBV18 13 TRBJ2-7
CASSSRLTDTQYF TRBV5-1 13 TRBJ2-3
CASSLPSSGIGELFF TRBV5-1 15 TRBJ2-2
CASSLGANPTEAFF TRBV7-9 14 TRBJ1-1
CASSSSRVGEWDTQYF TRBV14 16 TRBJ2-3
CASSVVGRGGRADEQFF TRBV9 17 TRBJ2-1
CASSLVQREYEQYF TRBV5-1 14 TRBJ2-7
CASSRDSYSNQPQHF TRBV18 15 TRBJ1-5
CASSPGTGLSGANVLTF TRBV19 17 TRBJ2-6
CASSEREETQYF TRBV2 12 TRBJ2-5
CASSPLTSGPKNIQYF TRBV27 16 TRBJ2-4
CASRQDRASIDEQFF TRBV2 15 TRBJ2-1
CASSSGVINTGELFF TRBV9 15 TRBJ2-2
CASSPRGRNYGYTF TRBV11-2 14 TRBJ1-2
CAWFSLNTEAFF TRBV30 12 TRBJ1-1
CASSLKGDYVYTF TRBV7-3 13 TRBJ1-2
CASRGSNYGYTF TRBV6-1 12 TRBJ1-2
CASSPRSSAQFNQPQHF TRBV18 17 TRBJ1-5
CASSNGPSGSTDTQYF TRBV11-3 16 TRBJ2-3
CASTNTGNTIYF TRBV6-5 12 TRBJ1-3
CASSQEEVSYEQFF TRBV5-1 14 TRBJ2-1
CASTPRTSGSYEQYF TRBV2 15 TRBJ2-7
CASSPGQEYNQPQHF TRBV6-1 15 TRBJ1-5
CSVAGTGGLNEQFF TRBV29-1 14 TRBJ2-1
CASGSSGTTEAFF TRBV12-5 13 TRBJ1-1
CASSQRGTGGYDNQPQHF TRBV4-1 18 TRBJ1-5
CASSYTGGGQKLFF TRBV11-2 14 TRBJ1-4
CASSPETVETQYF TRBV18 13 TRBJ2-5